One and the same sample provided the 23 T cell receptor beta chains below, sequenced in a study of response to subunit inactivated influenza vaccine. A single record per CDR3 protein comes from TCRdb applying MiXCR to the RT-PCR reads. The sample consists of 450,000 to 600,000 distinct CDR3 sequences, around 7.9% of them appearing once. The input for sequencing was PBMCs from blood, taken less than 30 months after vaccination. The source of these receptors is a man in his fifties or sixties who received an inactivated influenza vaccine.

This clonotype was counted many times. The J gene is TRBJ1-3, the V gene TRBV9; D might be TRBD1 (6 bases). V lost 3 bases, J lost 0 bases, and 13 bases lay in between. The V gene's germline CDR1 is SGDLS and CDR2 YYNGEE. This CDR3 is 16 amino acids long. The CDR3 DNA is TGTGCCAGCAGCGCCGAGACAGGCAGCTCTGGAAACACCATATATTTT. Residues: CASSAETGSSGNTIYF. The full variable domain, in which reference TRBV9 and TRBJ1-3 provide the parts outside the CDR3, is DSGVTQTPKHLITATGQRVTLRCSPRSGDLSVYWYQQSLDQGLQFLIQYYNGEERAKGNILERFSAQQFPDLHSELNLSSLELGDSALYFCASSAETGSSGNTIYFGEGSWLTVV.

This clonotype was recorded a few times. The CDR3 protein is CASSLAFRGSFEAFF. DNA of the CDR3: TGTGCCAGCAGCTTGGCCTTCAGGGGCTCTTTCGAAGCTTTCTTT. J is TRBJ1-1 and V is TRBV11-1; maybe TRBD1 (6 bases). Looked up from germline, CDR1 is SGHAT and CDR2 is FQDESV (reference sequence). The CDR3 is 15 amino acids. V lost 3 bases, J lost 8 bases, and 19 bases lay in between. The complete variable domain, with remaining parts taken from reference TRBV11-1 and TRBJ1-1, reads EAEVAQSPRYKITEKSQAVAFWCDPISGHATLYWYRQILGQGPELLVQFQDESVVDDSQLPKDRFSAERLKGVDSTLKIQPAELGDSAMYLCASSLAFRGSFEAFFGQGTRLTVV.

This chain joins TRBV9 and TRBJ2-3, with 12 positions matching TRBD2. The V and J ends lost 0 bases and 0 bases, in that order; junction bases with no gene match: 14. CDR1 is SGDLS, CDR2 YYNGEE, per germline. This CDR3 has 21 amino acids. Written as DNA, the CDR3 is TGTGCCAGCAGCGTAGAGCCCACCCCGACTAGCGGGAGAGTGAGCACAGATACGCAGTATTTT. Translated: CASSVEPTPTSGRVSTDTQYF. Filled out from reference TRBV9 and TRBJ2-3, the complete variable domain reads DSGVTQTPKHLITATGQRVTLRCSPRSGDLSVYWYQQSLDQGLQFLIQYYNGEERAKGNILERFSAQQFPDLHSELNLSSLELGDSALYFCASSVEPTPTSGRVSTDTQYFGPGTRLTVL.

The sample holds many counts of this clonotype. The CDR3, as DNA: TGCAGTGCTAGAGATGGTAGCTCTATCGACGAGCAGTACTTC. Translated, it gives CSARDGSSIDEQYF. This sequence joins TRBV20-1 and TRBJ2-7; D call uncertain. Germline loops: CDR1 DFQATT, CDR2 SNEGSKA (reference sequence). The V end was cut by 0 bases, the J end by 5 bases, with 14 bases between. This CDR3 has 14 residues.

This clonotype was observed a handful of times. The rearrangement links TRBV5-5 to TRBJ1-4; TRBD1 might be the D (6 bases). The V and J ends lost 4 bases and 8 bases respectively, with 15 bases between them. The length of the CDR3 is 14 residues. CDR1 is SGHKS and CDR2 is YYEKEE in the germline V gene (reference sequence). The DNA for the CDR3 is TGTGCCAGCAGCGTACAGGGCAATGGGGAAAAACTGTTTTTT. It is translated as CASSVQGNGEKLFF.

This clonotype was seen many times. V is TRBV29-1 and J is TRBJ2-1, with a weak D call TRBD2 (5 bases). The germline CDR1 and CDR2 sequences are SQVTM and ANQGSEA. The CDR3 sequence is 11 residues long. V lost 8 bases to trimming and J lost 6 bases, with 11 bases between them. The CDR3 coding sequence is TGCAGCATCCTTGCGGGCAATGAGCAGTTCTTC. Its protein product is CSILAGNEQFF.

This clonotype was detected many times. The chain links TRBV24-1 to TRBJ1-5; D is uncertain. The CDR3 extends over 14 amino acids. V was clipped by 6 bases and J by 2 bases, with 10 bases between them. The V gene's germline CDR1 is KGHDR and CDR2 SFDVKD. The CDR3, as DNA: TGTGCCACCAGTCCCGGTCCGGGCAATCAGCCCCAGCATTTT. Translating gives CATSPGPGNQPQHF.

J is TRBJ2-1 and V is TRBV7-8; D perhaps matches TRBD1 (6 bases). The V gene's germline CDR1 is SGHVS and CDR2 FQNEAQ. Trimming took off 10 bases at V and 0 bases at J, with 22 bases between the two ends. The CDR3 contains 17 residues. CDR3 in amino acids: CATEPSRDMSSYNEQFF. In nucleotides, the CDR3 is TGTGCCACCGAACCCAGCCGGGACATGAGCTCCTACAATGAGCAGTTCTTC.

The sample holds a few counts of this clonotype. The V and J genes are TRBV9 and TRBJ2-1, with D perhaps given as TRBD1 or TRBD2 (6 bases each). Looked up from germline, CDR1 is SGDLS and CDR2 is YYNGEE. Between the trimmed V and J ends, which lost 6 bases and 4 bases, there was a span of 17 bases. CDR3 length equals 15 residues. The CDR3 sequence is CASTQGRDPYNEQFF. CDR3 nucleotide sequence: TGTGCCAGCACCCAGGGGCGGGACCCGTACAATGAGCAGTTCTTC.

This clonotype was seen more than once but under ten times. V is TRBV6-2 or TRBV6-3 and J is TRBJ2-7, with TRBD2 matching over 11 bases. This CDR3 has 15 amino acids. Germline assignment: CDR1 MNHEY and CDR2 SVGEGT. Unmatched junction bases numbered 8, after V lost 4 bases and J lost 6 bases. This chain's CDR3 is CASSSLAGAFLEQYF. The CDR3 region has the DNA TGTGCCAGCAGTTCACTAGCGGGAGCCTTTCTCGAGCAGTACTTC.

This chain links TRBV15 with TRBJ2-2; D ambiguous. Germline V gives CDR1 LNHNV, CDR2 YYDKDF (reference sequence). CDR3 length equals 18 residues. The germline V and J ends were trimmed by 3 bases and 6 bases, with 23 bases remaining between them. The CDR3 DNA sequence: TGTGCCACCAGCAGCCTTGAATTGGAAGCAATCCCCCCCGGGGAGCTGTTTTTT. It yields the protein CATSSLELEAIPPGELFF.

This chain links TRBV7-9 with TRBJ2-7; possibly TRBD2 for D (6 bases). This CDR3 has 13 residues. V lost 5 bases and J lost 5, with 13 bases in between. Germline V gene lookup returns CDR1 SEHNR and CDR2 FQNEAQ (reference sequence). CDR3: CASSTREVHEQYF. The CDR3 DNA follows: TGTGCCAGCAGCACTAGGGAGGTCCACGAGCAGTACTTC.

This clonotype came up many times. The V call is TRBV9, the J call TRBJ2-2; the match to TRBD1 covers 7 bases. Germline values: CDR1 SGDLS, CDR2 YYNGEE. This CDR3 contains 17 residues. The junction had 5 bases not matched to a gene; V was cut back by 0 bases and J by 0 bases. DNA for the CDR3: TGTGCCAGCAGCGTAGGACAGGGTCTAACGAACACCGGGGAGCTGTTTTTT. Its translation is CASSVGQGLTNTGELFF.

The V gene is TRBV4-2, the J gene TRBJ2-3; 8 positions agree with TRBD1. The CDR3 loop spans 19 amino acids. With 4 bases clipped from V and 0 bases from J, the junction kept 15 bases outside the gene matches. Germline CDR1 reads LGHNA; CDR2 reads YNFKEQ. The CDR3 nucleotides read TGTGCCAGCAGCCCATTCGGGGCAGGGGGCGGGTATAGCACAGATACGCAGTATTTT. Protein product: CASSPFGAGGGYSTDTQYF.

This clonotype has more than one count but fewer than ten. V usage is TRBV10-3 and J usage is TRBJ2-1, with D perhaps matching TRBD2 (5 bases). CDR1 ENHRY and CDR2 SYGVKD come from the germline V gene. The CDR3 extends over 12 amino acids. Trimming stripped 8 bases from V and 6 bases from J, with 11 bases between. CDR3 nucleotide sequence: TGTGCCATCGGGCCTGCGGGCAATGAGCAGTTCTTC. It encodes CAIGPAGNEQFF.

This clonotype has more than one count but fewer than ten. The chain's CDR3 is CASSPQIGLAYNEQFF. The CDR3 DNA is TGTGCCAGCAGCCCTCAAATTGGACTAGCGTACAATGAGCAGTTCTTC. The chain carries TRBV7-9 and TRBJ2-1; 9 bases fit TRBD2. With V trimmed by 5 bases and J by 4 bases, 9 bases remained unmatched. The germline CDR1 and CDR2 sequences are SEHNR and FQNEAQ (reference sequence). The CDR3 consists of 16 residues.

This clonotype was recorded a few times. This chain connects TRBV7-9 to TRBJ2-1; D is undetermined. With 5 bases removed from V and 1 base from J, the gap between germline ends came to 12 bases. The germline V gene encodes CDR1 SEHNR and CDR2 FQNEAQ (reference sequence). The CDR3 has 15 amino acids. Written as DNA, the CDR3 is TGTGCCAGCAGCCCTCCCCACGTTTCCTACAATGAGCAGTTCTTC. The encoded protein is CASSPPHVSYNEQFF.

This clonotype was seen a few times. The genes are TRBV28 and TRBJ2-7; D is perhaps TRBD1 (5 bases). V was pared by 2 bases and J by 3 bases, with 11 bases between. In germline, CDR1 is MDHEN, CDR2 SYDVKM. This CDR3 contains 14 residues. Written as DNA, the CDR3 is TGTGCCAGCAGTTTACCCAGGGTGGGCTACGAGCAGTACTTC. It specifies CASSLPRVGYEQYF.

This clonotype came up many times. The genes are TRBV7-2 and TRBJ1-1; weak D call: TRBD1 (5 bases). This CDR3 contains 17 residues. V lost 0 bases and J lost 0, with 14 bases in between. Per germline, CDR1 SGHTA and CDR2 FQGNSA. The CDR3 DNA is TGTGCCAGCAGCTTAGCTACGGGGGGGTGGATGAACACTGAAGCTTTCTTT. As protein: CASSLATGGWMNTEAFF. Supplemented by reference TRBV7-2 and TRBJ1-1, the full variable domain reads GAGVSQSPSNKVTEKGKDVELRCDPISGHTALYWYRQSLGQGLEFLIYFQGNSAPDKSGLPSDRFSAERTGGSVSTLTIQRTQQEDSAVYLCASSLATGGWMNTEAFFGQGTRLTVV.

This clonotype was recorded many times. This chain links TRBV12-3 or TRBV12-4 with TRBJ2-2; D might be TRBD1 or TRBD2, each matching 6 bases. V lost 2 bases and J 7 bases, leaving 14 bases between the germline ends. This CDR3 comprises 15 residues. The CDR3 sequence is CASSLRGESSGELFF. In nucleotides, the CDR3 is TGTGCCAGCAGTTTAAGGGGGGAATCGAGCGGGGAGCTGTTTTTT.

This clonotype was counted at least ten times. The chain joins TRBV6-5 to TRBJ1-6, with 7 bases fitting TRBD1. V gave up 6 bases and J gave up 9 bases; unmatched junction bases: 2. The CDR3 is made up of 12 amino acids. In germline, CDR1 is MNHEY, CDR2 SVGAGI. The CDR3, as DNA: TGTGCCAGCAGATACAGGGGTTCACCCCTCCACTTT. Amino acids: CASRYRGSPLHF.

This clonotype has more than one count but fewer than ten. This chain connects TRBV29-1 to TRBJ2-5, with 8 bases aligning to TRBD2. The CDR3 has 13 amino acids. Germline V gene lookup returns CDR1 SQVTM and CDR2 ANQGSEA. J gave up 5 bases and V 4 bases, and 6 bases lay outside the gene matches. The CDR3 loop reads CSVAPGGKETQYF. CDR3 nucleotide sequence: TGCAGCGTTGCGCCGGGAGGGAAGGAGACCCAGTACTTC.

This clonotype was counted only a few times. J is TRBJ2-3 and V is TRBV15; 7 nucleotides match TRBD2. Germline V CDR1 and CDR2: LNHNV, YYDKDF (reference sequence). The CDR3 consists of 18 residues. Trimming took 0 bases from V and 7 from J; bases not matched to a gene: 16. This CDR3 reads CATSRDSPIPGGPYTQYF. The CDR3 DNA follows: TGTGCCACCAGCAGAGATAGTCCTATACCGGGAGGACCATATACGCAGTATTTT.